These T cell receptor beta chains were read from a single sample in a study of cytomegalovirus exposure and HLA in healthy donors. Sequencing used immunoSEQ multiplex PCR; TCRdb keeps in-frame clones, though not all of them. The table lists under 90,000 clones, 75% to 80% of them singletons, with roughly 3.5% in the top ten. Sequences were obtained from PBMCs. All receptors come from a man in his forties in good health and CMV-seronegative. CDR3s include the opening cysteine and the closing phenylalanine or tryptophan. A D gene is named only where the DNA matches it firmly. Where a row states a size, it is once, few, many or the class of an expanded clone; other rows omit it.

v_gene: TRBV28; d_gene: -; j_gene: TRBJ2-3; abundance: -; CDR3aa: CASSSGLSLTDTQYF; CDR3nt: TGTGCCAGCAGCTCGGGACTCAGCCTGACAGATACGCAGTATTTT
v_gene: TRBV7-9; d_gene: TRBD1; j_gene: TRBJ1-3; abundance: -; CDR3aa: CASSLEGQGLTGNTIYF; CDR3nt: TGTGCCAGCAGCTTAGAGGGACAGGGGTTAACTGGAAACACCATATATTTT
v_gene: TRBV7-8; d_gene: -; j_gene: TRBJ2-6; abundance: few; CDR3aa: CASTTTGYSGANVLTF; CDR3nt: TGTGCCAGCACCACGACAGGTTACTCTGGGGCCAACGTCCTGACTTTC
v_gene: TRBV6-6; d_gene: -; j_gene: TRBJ2-7; abundance: -; CDR3aa: CASSTPGLTYEQYF; CDR3nt: TGTGCCAGCAGTACTCCGGGACTTACCTACGAGCAGTACTTC
v_gene: TRBV19; d_gene: -; j_gene: TRBJ1-5; abundance: once; CDR3aa: CASTPSLQGRQPQHF; CDR3nt: TGTGCCAGTACCCCTTCCTTACAGGGAAGGCAGCCCCAGCATTTT
v_gene: TRBV6-6; d_gene: -; j_gene: TRBJ2-7; abundance: -; CDR3aa: CASSSSAGGSYEQYF; CDR3nt: TGTGCCAGCAGTTCTTCAGCAGGAGGTTCCTACGAGCAGTACTTC
v_gene: TRBV29-1; d_gene: -; j_gene: TRBJ2-7; abundance: -; CDR3aa: CSVTFQTGGSYEQYF; CDR3nt: TGCAGCGTCACTTTCCAGACAGGCGGCTCCTACGAGCAGTACTTC
v_gene: TRBV2; d_gene: TRBD1; j_gene: TRBJ1-1; abundance: few; CDR3aa: CASRDDRVNTEAFF; CDR3nt: TGTGCCAGCAGAGACGACAGGGTGAACACTGAAGCTTTCTTT
v_gene: TRBV11-3; d_gene: -; j_gene: TRBJ2-3; abundance: -; CDR3aa: CASSLGGQYTDTQYF; CDR3nt: TGTGCCAGCAGCCTAGGTGGGCAGTACACAGATACGCAGTATTTT
v_gene: TRBV12-5; d_gene: -; j_gene: TRBJ2-7; abundance: -; CDR3aa: CASGLFPGVIEQYF; CDR3nt: TGTGCTAGTGGTTTGTTCCCAGGGGTCATCGAGCAGTACTTC
v_gene: TRBV7-2; d_gene: -; j_gene: TRBJ1-3; abundance: -; CDR3aa: CASSFQGTGGNTIYF; CDR3nt: TGTGCCAGCAGCTTTCAGGGGACGGGCGGAAACACCATATATTTT
v_gene: TRBV11-2; d_gene: TRBD2; j_gene: TRBJ2-1; abundance: -; CDR3aa: CASSLGSGVRTWDNEQFF; CDR3nt: TGTGCCAGCAGCTTAGGAAGCGGGGTGCGAACTTGGGACAATGAGCAGTTCTTC
v_gene: TRBV7-8; d_gene: -; j_gene: TRBJ1-5; abundance: -; CDR3aa: CASSLGGQSNQPQHF; CDR3nt: TGTGCCAGCAGCTTAGGGGGGCAGAGCAATCAGCCCCAGCATTTT
v_gene: TRBV5-4; d_gene: TRBD2; j_gene: TRBJ2-3; abundance: -; CDR3aa: CASSLSSGATDTQYF; CDR3nt: TGTGCCAGCAGCTTGTCTAGCGGGGCGACAGATACGCAGTATTTT
v_gene: TRBV5-6; d_gene: -; j_gene: TRBJ1-3; abundance: once; CDR3aa: CASSLRGPGNTIYF; CDR3nt: TGTGCCAGCAGCTTGCGCGGGCCCGGAAACACCATATATTTT
v_gene: TRBV19; d_gene: -; j_gene: TRBJ2-6; abundance: -; CDR3aa: CASSNRDSGANVLTF; CDR3nt: TGTGCCAGTAGCAACAGGGACTCTGGGGCCAACGTCCTGACTTTC
v_gene: TRBV7-9; d_gene: TRBD1; j_gene: TRBJ2-7; abundance: -; CDR3aa: CASSLATGGLYEQYF; CDR3nt: TGTGCCAGCAGCTTAGCGACAGGGGGCCTATACGAGCAGTACTTC
v_gene: TRBV7-3; d_gene: -; j_gene: TRBJ2-1; abundance: -; CDR3aa: CASSVTRTYNEQFF; CDR3nt: TGTGCCAGCAGCGTGACCAGGACCTACAATGAGCAGTTCTTC
v_gene: TRBV18; d_gene: -; j_gene: TRBJ2-5; abundance: -; CDR3aa: CASSQLRGREETQYF; CDR3nt: TGTGCCAGCTCACAGCTCAGGGGACGAGAAGAGACCCAGTACTTC
v_gene: TRBV7-2; d_gene: -; j_gene: TRBJ1-2; abundance: -; CDR3aa: CASSSGNYYGYTF; CDR3nt: TGTGCCAGCAGCTCCGGGAACTACTATGGCTACACCTTC
v_gene: TRBV6-5; d_gene: -; j_gene: TRBJ1-1; abundance: -; CDR3aa: CASMEQGITEAFF; CDR3nt: TGTGCCAGCATGGAGCAGGGGATCACTGAAGCTTTCTTT
v_gene: TRBV10-1; d_gene: TRBD2; j_gene: TRBJ2-3; abundance: -; CDR3aa: CASSEGLAGGTDTQYF; CDR3nt: TGCGCCAGCAGTGAGGGACTAGCGGGGGGCACAGATACGCAGTATTTT
v_gene: TRBV5-1; d_gene: TRBD1; j_gene: TRBJ2-7; abundance: once; CDR3aa: CASSPGQVVYEQYF; CDR3nt: TGCGCCAGCAGCCCAGGACAGGTGGTCTACGAGCAGTACTTC
v_gene: TRBV11-3; d_gene: TRBD1; j_gene: TRBJ1-1; abundance: few; CDR3aa: CASSLTTGGYTEAFF; CDR3nt: TGTGCCAGCAGCTTAACCACAGGGGGATACACTGAAGCTTTCTTT
v_gene: TRBV6-5; d_gene: -; j_gene: TRBJ1-3; abundance: -; CDR3aa: CASSRRVPGNTIYF; CDR3nt: TGTGCCAGCAGCCGCAGGGTGCCTGGAAACACCATATATTTT
v_gene: TRBV19; d_gene: -; j_gene: TRBJ1-2; abundance: -; CDR3aa: CASKEGLNYDYTF; CDR3nt: TGTGCCAGTAAGGAGGGCTTAAACTATGACTACACCTTC
v_gene: TRBV19; d_gene: TRBD1; j_gene: TRBJ1-3; abundance: -; CDR3aa: CASSRDRVLGNTIYF; CDR3nt: TGTGCCAGTAGCCGGGACAGGGTTTTAGGAAACACCATATATTTT
v_gene: TRBV11-1; d_gene: TRBD1; j_gene: TRBJ2-2; abundance: few; CDR3aa: CASSLTGGNTGELFF; CDR3nt: TGTGCCAGCAGCTTGACAGGGGGCAACACCGGGGAGCTGTTTTTT
v_gene: TRBV5-1; d_gene: TRBD1; j_gene: TRBJ1-1; abundance: -; CDR3aa: CASGQGLNTEAFF; CDR3nt: TGCGCCAGTGGACAGGGACTCAACACTGAAGCTTTCTTT
v_gene: TRBV5-4; d_gene: TRBD1; j_gene: TRBJ2-3; abundance: -; CDR3aa: CASSKDRGRTDTQYF; CDR3nt: TGTGCCAGCAGCAAGGACAGGGGGAGGACAGATACGCAGTATTTT